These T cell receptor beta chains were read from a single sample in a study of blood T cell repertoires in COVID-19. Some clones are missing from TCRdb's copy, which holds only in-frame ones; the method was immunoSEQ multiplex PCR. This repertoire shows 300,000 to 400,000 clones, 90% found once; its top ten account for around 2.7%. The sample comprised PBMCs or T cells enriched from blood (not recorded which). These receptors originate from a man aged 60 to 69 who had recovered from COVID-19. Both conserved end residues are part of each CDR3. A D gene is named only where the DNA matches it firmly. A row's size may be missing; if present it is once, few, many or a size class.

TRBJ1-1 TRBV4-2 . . TGTGCCAGCAGCCAAGACCCTGTCGACACTGAAGCTTTCTTT CASSQDPVDTEAFF
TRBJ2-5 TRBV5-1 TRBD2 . TGCGCCAGCAGCTGGGGTGTAATTGCGGGAGGGCCTGAGACCCAGTACTTC CASSWGVIAGGPETQYF
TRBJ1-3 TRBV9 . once TGTGCCAGCAGCGTAAGCAACGGAAACACCATATATTTT CASSVSNGNTIYF
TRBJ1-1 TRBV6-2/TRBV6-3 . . TGTGCCAGCAGTATCCCACAGCAGAACACTGAAGCTTTCTTT CASSIPQQNTEAFF
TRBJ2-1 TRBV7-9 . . TGTGCCAGCAGCCTTGCCTCGGGGGAACAGTGGTCCTACAATGAGCAGTTCTTC CASSLASGEQWSYNEQFF
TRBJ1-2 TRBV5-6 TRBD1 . TGTGCCAGCAGCTTTCCCCACCCAAGACAGGGCAACTATGGCTACACCTTC CASSFPHPRQGNYGYTF
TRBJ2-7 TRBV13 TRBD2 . TGTGCCAGCAGCTCAACGGGACTAGCGGGCAACGAGCAGTACTTC CASSSTGLAGNEQYF
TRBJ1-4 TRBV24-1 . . TGTGCCACCAGTGATTTTTACAGGGAAGGCACAGGAAAACTGTTTTTT CATSDFYREGTGKLFF
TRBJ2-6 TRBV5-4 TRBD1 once TGTGCCAGCAGCTTACGAGACAGGGGTGGGGCCAACGTCCTGACTTTC CASSLRDRGGANVLTF
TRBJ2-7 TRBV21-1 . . TGTGCCAGCAGCAAAGCGCTCCGGGTAGGCGAGCAGTACTTC CASSKALRVGEQYF
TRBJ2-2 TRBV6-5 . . TGTGCCAGCAGCTTATACGGGGAGCTGTTTTTT CASSLYGELFF
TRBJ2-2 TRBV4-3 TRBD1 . TGCGCCAGCAGCTTCCGGACAGGGCCCACCGGGGAGCTGTTTTTT CASSFRTGPTGELFF
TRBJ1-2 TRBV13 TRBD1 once TGTGCCAGCAGTATCCGTGGAGGGGGCAACTATGGCTACACCTTC CASSIRGGGNYGYTF
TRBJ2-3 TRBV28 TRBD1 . TGTGCCAGCAGTTCTTGGGACATCACAGGGGGACCAGATACGCAGTATTTT CASSSWDITGGPDTQYF
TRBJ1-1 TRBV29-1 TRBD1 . TGCAGCGTTGAAGACGCAGGGGGGAACACTGAAGCTTTCTTT CSVEDAGGNTEAFF
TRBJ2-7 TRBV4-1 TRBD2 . TGCGCCAGCAGCCTCGGACTAGCGGGAGGTGACGAGCAGTACTTC CASSLGLAGGDEQYF
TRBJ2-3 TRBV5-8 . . TGTGCCAGCAGCTTGTGGGGGGGCCGGGCAGATACGCAGTATTTT CASSLWGGRADTQYF
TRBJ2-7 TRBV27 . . TGTGCCAGCAGTTTATGGGGCGGTTACGAGCAGTACTTC CASSLWGGYEQYF
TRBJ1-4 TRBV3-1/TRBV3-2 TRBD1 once TGTGCCAGCAGCCATCGGGACAGAAATAATGAAAAACTGTTTTTT CASSHRDRNNEKLFF
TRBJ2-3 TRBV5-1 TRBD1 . TGCGCCAGCAGCAGTGGGACAGGGGGCGCCCGCACAGATACGCAGTATTTT CASSSGTGGARTDTQYF
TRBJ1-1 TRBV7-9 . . TGTGCCAGCAGCAAAGGAAGGAGATACACTGAAGCTTTCTTT CASSKGRRYTEAFF
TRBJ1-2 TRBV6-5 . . TGTGCCAGCATTCTGACAGAGAACTATGGCTACACCTTC CASILTENYGYTF
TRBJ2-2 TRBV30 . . TGTGCCTGGAGGGTAGCGGAGCGGAACACCGGGGAGCTGTTTTTT CAWRVAERNTGELFF
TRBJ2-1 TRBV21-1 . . TGTGCCAGCACTAAGGGGAACAGCGAGCAGTTCTTC CASTKGNSEQFF
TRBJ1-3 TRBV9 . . TGTGCCAGTACCCGGGAGGCGGGCGCAGGAAACACCATATATTTT CASTREAGAGNTIYF
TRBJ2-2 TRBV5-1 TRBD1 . TGCGCCAGCAGCTTGGGGACAGGGGGTGACGGGGAGCTGTTTTTT CASSLGTGGDGELFF
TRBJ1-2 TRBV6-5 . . TGTGCCAGCAGTACCACTGACAGGAATGGCTACACCTTC CASSTTDRNGYTF
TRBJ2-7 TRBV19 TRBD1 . TGTGCCAGTAGTGCGTTGACAGGGCGCGACGAGCAGTACTTC CASSALTGRDEQYF
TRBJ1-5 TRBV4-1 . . TGCGCCAGCAGCCAAGGCGGGAATCAGCCCCAGCATTTT CASSQGGNQPQHF
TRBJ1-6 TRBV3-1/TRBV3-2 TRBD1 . TGTGCCAGCAGCTGGGACAGCCCCGCGAGGGGTAATTCACCCCTCCACTTT CASSWDSPARGNSPLHF
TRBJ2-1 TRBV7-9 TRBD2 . TGTGCCAGCAGCAGCGGGACTAGCGGGGCCCGGATCAATGAGCAGTTCTTC CASSSGTSGARINEQFF
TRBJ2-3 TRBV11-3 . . TGTGCCAGCAGCTTAGGCGGGGTAAACACAGATACGCAGTATTTT CASSLGGVNTDTQYF
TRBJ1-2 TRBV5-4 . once TGTGCCAGCAGTTTAACAGGGATCCATGGCTACACCTTC CASSLTGIHGYTF
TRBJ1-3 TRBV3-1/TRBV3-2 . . TGTGCCAGCAGCCAACAGGGCTCTGGAAACACCATATATTTT CASSQQGSGNTIYF
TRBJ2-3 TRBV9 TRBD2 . TGTGCCAGCAGCGGGCCCTTAGCGGGAGGGATAGATACGCAGTATTTT CASSGPLAGGIDTQYF
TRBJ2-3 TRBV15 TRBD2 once TGTGCCACCAGCAGTACCTCGGCTAGCGGGACTTACACAGATACGCAGTATTTT CATSSTSASGTYTDTQYF
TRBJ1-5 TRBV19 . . TGTGCCAGTACCCGATGGGAGGGGGGTCTCAATCAGCCCCAGCATTTT CASTRWEGGLNQPQHF
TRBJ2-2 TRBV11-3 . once TGTGCCACCAGGGGGGCAGGGCCCGGGGAGCTGTTTTTT CATRGAGPGELFF
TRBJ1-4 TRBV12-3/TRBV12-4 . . TGTGCCAGCAGCTCGGGGAACGAAAAACTGTTTTTT CASSSGNEKLFF
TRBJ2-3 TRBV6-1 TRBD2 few TGTGCCAGCAGTGCTGATAGCGGGAGTGTCACAGATACGCAGTATTTT CASSADSGSVTDTQYF
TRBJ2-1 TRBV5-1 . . TGCGCCAGCAGCACCGGGGAGAGGGTCGCTGAGCAGTTCTTC CASSTGERVAEQFF
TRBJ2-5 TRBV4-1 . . TGCGCCAGCAGCCAAGCGTATGGCAGCCAGTACTTC CASSQAYGSQYF
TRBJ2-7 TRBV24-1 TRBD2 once TGTGCCACCAGTGATAATGGACTAGCGCGCGAGCAGTACTTC CATSDNGLAREQYF
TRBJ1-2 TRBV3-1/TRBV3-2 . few TGTGCCAGCAGCCAAAGCATGGGGGGGGCTGGTTCATATGGCTACACCTTC CASSQSMGGAGSYGYTF
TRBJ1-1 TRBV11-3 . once TGTGCCAGCAGCGAACGCCATTACAGGGATGAAGCTTTCTTT CASSERHYRDEAFF